This note documents a single TCR beta chain sequence. Antigen unknown. Naive CD8 cells lacked CD45RO and underwent positive selection for CCR7, leaving out terminally differentiated effector memory CD45RA+ cells. The record originates from a study of shared clonotypes between healthy human individuals. Study results and caveats: Naive subsets generally had larger estimated richness than memory subsets. Clonotypes that were shared across a few donors made up about 4.5% of naive CD4 clonotypes.

The CDR3 totals 15 residues. CDR1 is MNHEY, CDR2 SMNVEV, per germline (reference sequence). The ends lost 5 bases at V and 3 bases at J; junction bases unmatched: 6. Produced via immunoSEQ multiplex PCR; TCRdb's table is partial and in-frame only. The sample yields more than 2 million clones, 90% to 95% seen once. The specimen was naive CD8+ T cells from PBMCs. The sequence was collected from a man aged 18 to 29 in good health. Some clones in this sample may be carry-over from other donors' samples. The genes are TRBV27 and TRBJ1-2; 10 nucleotides agree with TRBD1. The CDR3 bases are TGTGCCAGCAGTGTTAAGACAGGGGGCCACTATGGCTACACCTTC. It translates to CASSVKTGGHYGYTF.